This entry lists 3 T cell receptor beta chains sequenced from one sample in a study of blood T cell repertoires in COVID-19 (TCRdb year 2020). The library relied on the immunoSEQ multiplex PCR assay. TCRdb stores this immuneACCESS table with in-frame sequences only. Part of the clones is absent; in the studies checked, under half of the shortfall reflects unresolved V genes, and no reason is known for the rest. Here the sample has a few hundred thousand clones; 75% to 90% occur a single time. The top ten clones comprise roughly 2% of the sample. What was sequenced was peripheral blood. The origin of the receptors is a woman between 45 and 65 years old who had recovered from COVID-19.

The sample holds one count of this clone. The chain combines TRBV15 with TRBJ2-7; D is unclear. The CDR3 extends over 13 amino acids. CDR1 LNHNV and CDR2 YYDKDF come from the germline V gene (reference sequence). Trimming took off 2 bases at V and 0 bases at J, with 5 bases between the two ends. The CDR3 coding sequence is TGTGCCACCAGCAGAACTTACTCCTACGAGCAGTACTTC. It translates to CATSRTYSYEQYF.

The chain links TRBV3-1 (or the pseudogene TRBV3-2) to TRBJ2-4; 7 bases line up with TRBD1. The V gene's germline CDR1 is LGHDT and CDR2 YNNKEL (reference sequence). The CDR3 consists of 16 residues. The V gene end was trimmed by 0 bases and the J gene end by 5 bases; junction bases not matched to a gene: 7. The CDR3 region has the DNA TGTGCCAGCAGCCAAGAAAGGGGGCAGAAGGAAAACATTCAGTACTTC. It specifies CASSQERGQKENIQYF.

This sequence joins TRBV28 and TRBJ1-1; TRBD1 might be the D (5 bases). This CDR3 has 12 residues. V shed 6 bases and J shed 4 bases, with 9 bases lying between them. Per the germline V gene, CDR1 is MDHEN and CDR2 is SYDVKM. CDR3 nucleotide sequence: TGTGCCAGCAGGCAGGACATCACTGAAGCTTTCTTT. This codes for CASRQDITEAFF.